The 26 T cell receptor beta chains below all came from one sample that was sequenced in a study of cytotoxic CD8 clonotypes in ibrutinib-treated CLL. The assay was immunoSEQ multiplex PCR, and TCRdb's table has in-frame clones only and misses some. This sample has some 150,000 clones, with around 84% found just once. The sample in question was PBMCs, obtained after 36 months of ibrutinib treatment. These receptor sequences come from a human donor with chronic lymphocytic leukemia.

The gene calls are TRBV10-2 and TRBJ1-4; D ambiguous. The germline CDR1 and CDR2 sequences are WSHSY and SAAADI. Trimming left V 6 bases short and J 2 bases short, with 7 bases between. The CDR3 covers 13 residues. The CDR3 loop reads CASRPLTNEKLFF. The CDR3 DNA follows: TGCGCCAGCAGGCCACTGACTAATGAAAAACTGTTTTTT.

The chain joins TRBV6-1 to TRBJ1-6, with D hard to call. The CDR3 is 11 residues long. CDR1 and CDR2 (germline): MNHNS, SASEGT. The V gene lost 3 bases and the J gene lost 13 bases, with 7 bases spanning the gap. As DNA, the CDR3 is TGTGCCAGCAGTGATCCATACCCCCTCCACTTT. Its translation: CASSDPYPLHF.

This clone came up a few times. This sequence joins TRBV7-3 and TRBJ1-2; no clear D. Trimming removed 7 bases at V and 3 bases at J, with 9 bases between. CDR3 length: 12 residues. Germline CDR1 SGHTA, CDR2 FQGTGA. CDR3 protein: CASNNAYYGYTF. CDR3 in DNA: TGTGCCAGCAACAATGCTTACTATGGCTACACCTTC. The whole variable domain, remainder taken from reference TRBV7-3 and TRBJ1-2, is GAGVSQTPSNKVTEKGKYVELRCDPISGHTALYWYRQSLGQGPEFLIYFQGTGAADDSGLPNDRFFAVRPEGSVSTLKIQRTERGDSAVYLCASNNAYYGYTFGSGTRLTVV.

The CDR3 protein is CASSFTGVETQYF. The DNA of the CDR3 is TGTGCCAGCAGCTTTACCGGGGTAGAGACCCAGTACTTC. The J gene is TRBJ2-5, the V gene TRBV7-2, with a possible D match to TRBD2 (5 bases). V was pared by 3 bases and J by 4 bases, with 9 bases between. CDR3 size: 13 residues. The germline V gene has CDR1 SGHTA and CDR2 FQGNSA.

The CDR3 DNA follows: TGCAGCGTTCGCGAAGTACGGGACTACCCCGGCAGCGGGGAGCTGTTTTTT. The encoded protein is CSVREVRDYPGSGELFF. The gene calls are TRBV29-1 and TRBJ2-2; TRBD2 agrees at 7 bases. V lost 5 bases and J lost 7; bases outside the gene matches: 19. The CDR3 extends over 17 amino acids. Germline CDR1 is SQVTM and CDR2 is ANQGSEA.

The V gene is TRBV4-1, the J gene TRBJ1-5; 7 bases agree with TRBD1. Germline CDR1 MGHRA, CDR2 YSYEKL. After removal of 6 bases from V and 5 bases from J, the junction contained 13 bases not matched to a gene. The CDR3 totals 16 residues. This CDR3 is CASRSDPGQRYQPQHF. The CDR3 DNA reads TGCGCCAGCAGATCTGACCCGGGACAGCGATATCAGCCCCAGCATTTT.

The V call is TRBV19, the J call TRBJ1-3, with D hard to call. CDR1 LNHDA and CDR2 SQIVND come from the germline V gene (reference sequence). The V and J ends lost 7 bases and 0 bases respectively, with 13 bases between them. The CDR3 sequence is 15 residues long. The CDR3 sequence is CASIPPGRSGNTIYF. As DNA, the CDR3 is TGTGCCAGTATCCCCCCCGGGCGCTCTGGAAACACCATATATTTT.

This sequence joins TRBV19 and TRBJ2-7; 8 nucleotides align to TRBD1. V shed 2 bases, J shed 3 bases, and the junction held 3 bases outside the gene matches. The CDR3 spans 14 residues. Germline V gene data show CDR1 as LNHDA and CDR2 as SQIVND (reference sequence). In nucleotides, the CDR3 is TGTGCCAGTAGTATACAAACAGGGGGCTACGAGCAGTACTTC. The encoded protein is CASSIQTGGYEQYF.

This chain uses TRBV10-1 with TRBJ2-1, with 7 bases identical to TRBD2. Trimming removed 4 bases from V and 10 bases from J; junction bases left unmatched: 1. This CDR3 contains 11 residues. The germline V gene has CDR1 WNHNN and CDR2 SYGVQD (reference sequence). In nucleotides, the CDR3 is TGCGCCAGCAGTGCAGCGGGAGAGCAGTTCTTC. It translates to CASSAAGEQFF.

This clone was found once. The sample carries other DNA sequences with the same CDR3. The genes are TRBV19 and TRBJ2-7; no reliable D call. Germline CDR1 and CDR2: LNHDA and SQIVND (reference sequence). The ends were cut back, 1 base at V and 1 base at J, with 5 bases in the middle. The CDR3 loop spans 13 amino acids. CDR3 DNA: TGTGCCAGTAGTATAGCACCTTCCTACGAGCAGTACTTC. This codes for CASSIAPSYEQYF.

The V and J genes are TRBV6-8 and TRBJ2-3, with 8 positions matching TRBD2. The CDR3 runs 16 residues. V lost 6 bases, J lost 4 bases, and 12 bases stayed unmatched. The germline V gene encodes CDR1 MNHGY and CDR2 SAAAGT. The chain's CDR3 is CASSSIPGGDADTQYF. DNA of the CDR3: TGTGCCAGCAGCTCCATCCCGGGAGGGGATGCAGATACGCAGTATTTT.

The J gene is TRBJ2-1, the V gene TRBV28; no definite D call. Germline CDR1 MDHEN, CDR2 SYDVKM. The CDR3 is made up of 12 amino acids. Trimming stripped 7 bases from V and 4 bases from J, with 8 bases between. For the CDR3, the DNA is TGTGCCAGCAACCTGGGGTACAATGAGCAGTTCTTC. Its protein is CASNLGYNEQFF.

The V and J genes are TRBV9 and TRBJ1-1, with unresolved D. The CDR3 runs to 16 residues. With 4 bases removed from V and 5 bases from J, the gap between germline ends came to 21 bases. Germline lookup yields CDR1 SGDLS and CDR2 YYNGEE. CDR3 protein: CASSSNPTVVVTEAFF. The DNA of the CDR3 is TGTGCCAGCAGCAGCAATCCCACAGTTGTTGTGACTGAAGCTTTCTTT.

This clone occurred a few times. The V and J genes are TRBV10-1 and TRBJ2-1; unclear D gene. Trimming left V 4 bases short and J 0 bases short, with 7 bases between. CDR1 and CDR2 from the germline V gene are WNHNN and SYGVQD (reference sequence). CDR3 length equals 14 residues. DNA for the CDR3: TGCGCCAGCAGTGCGGCAAGCTCCTACAATGAGCAGTTCTTC. It specifies CASSAASSYNEQFF.

CDR3 protein: CASSYYGAGWETQYF. CDR3 in DNA: TGTGCCAGCAGTTACTACGGAGCAGGTTGGGAGACCCAGTACTTC. The chain has TRBV6-5 and TRBJ2-5; D gene ambiguous. Germline values: CDR1 MNHEY, CDR2 SVGAGI. The CDR3 runs to 15 residues. With 1 base removed from V and 5 bases from J, the gap between germline ends came to 14 bases.

This sequence joins TRBV7-2 and TRBJ1-6; maybe TRBD1 (6 bases). V lost 5 bases and J 7 bases, leaving 15 bases between the germline ends. The germline CDR1 and CDR2 sequences are SGHTA and FQGNSA. The CDR3 totals 15 residues. In DNA form, the CDR3 reads TGTGCCAGCAGCCGCAGAAGACAGGTCAATTCACCCCTCCACTTT. Translated, it gives CASSRRRQVNSPLHF.

This chain joins TRBV30 and TRBJ1-2, with a tentative D call TRBD1 (6 bases). Germline CDR1 and CDR2: GTSNPN and SVGIG (reference sequence). There are 15 residues in the CDR3. V shed 5 bases and J shed 4 bases, with 20 bases lying between them. The CDR3 nucleotides are TGTGCCTGGCGTCCTTCCGGGACAAGAAGCTATGGCTACACCTTC. This sequence encodes CAWRPSGTRSYGYTF.

The rearrangement uses TRBV7-6 and TRBJ1-2; D gene uncertain. Trimming cost V 1 base and J 6 bases, with 12 bases left between them. Germline V gene sequence: CDR1 SGHVS, CDR2 FNYEAQ. CDR3 length: 14 residues. The CDR3 sequence: CASSLVGPGDGYTF. The CDR3 bases are TGTGCCAGCAGCTTAGTTGGGCCCGGGGATGGCTACACCTTC.

The chain joins TRBV9 to TRBJ2-1; 10 positions agree with TRBD2. V lost 2 bases and J lost 8; bases outside the gene matches: 7. Germline V CDR1 and CDR2: SGDLS, YYNGEE. There are 15 residues in the CDR3. CDR3 sequence (DNA): TGTGCCAGCAGCGTGAGGACTAGCGGCTGGGATGAGCAGTTCTTC. Amino acids: CASSVRTSGWDEQFF.

V gene TRBV5-1 combines with J gene TRBJ2-7, with TRBD2 identical over 10 bases. CDR3 length: 15 amino acids. Germline V gives CDR1 SGHRS, CDR2 YFSETQ. J gave up 2 bases and V 2 bases, and 4 bases lay outside the gene matches. The CDR3 sequence is CASSLASGSPYEQYF. CDR3 nucleotides: TGCGCCAGCAGCTTAGCTAGCGGGAGTCCCTACGAGCAGTACTTC.

The rearrangement joins TRBV4-1 to TRBJ1-1; D unresolved. V was clipped by 5 bases and J by 1 base, with 11 bases between them. This CDR3 is 14 amino acids long. The germline V gene encodes CDR1 MGHRA and CDR2 YSYEKL. The CDR3 DNA follows: TGCGCCAGCAGCGGACCGCTGCGGAACACTGAAGCTTTCTTT. Its protein product is CASSGPLRNTEAFF.

This clone was observed once. The V and J genes are TRBV29-1 and TRBJ2-7, with TRBD2 as a possible D gene (5 bases). Germline assignment: CDR1 SQVTM and CDR2 ANQGSEA. Trimming removed 6 bases from V and 2 bases from J, with 11 bases in between. The CDR3 contains 12 residues. In DNA form, the CDR3 reads TGCAGCGTATGGACTGCCCCCTACGAGCAGTACTTC. Its translation: CSVWTAPYEQYF.

This clone was seen a single time. This sequence joins TRBV7-2 and TRBJ2-7; either TRBD1 or TRBD2 may supply D (6 bases each). The CDR3 has 15 amino acids. Per germline, CDR1 SGHTA and CDR2 FQGNSA. V was trimmed by 5 bases and J by 2 bases, leaving 16 bases between them. CDR3 loop: CASSLLQGGPYEQYF. As DNA, the CDR3 is TGTGCCAGCAGCCTCCTACAGGGAGGTCCCTACGAGCAGTACTTC.

The chain carries TRBV6-1 and TRBJ1-2; D is uncertain. This CDR3 spans 14 amino acids. V lost 5 bases and J 8 bases, leaving 18 bases between the germline ends. CDR1 is MNHNS and CDR2 is SASEGT in the germline V gene. The CDR3 here is CASSRTLDGVGYTF. The DNA of the CDR3 is TGTGCCAGCAGTCGAACCTTGGATGGAGTCGGCTACACCTTC.

The J gene is TRBJ2-3, the V gene TRBV5-1; TRBD2 aligns across 8 bases. The CDR3 is 15 residues long. The junction had 4 bases not matched to a gene; V was cut back by 0 bases and J by 4 bases. Germline CDR1 reads SGHRS; CDR2 reads YFSETQ. The CDR3 DNA is TGCGCCAGCAGCTTGGGCGGGAGGACCCCAGATACGCAGTATTTT. The encoded protein is CASSLGGRTPDTQYF.

V is TRBV5-1 and J is TRBJ2-7, with 9 bases lining up with TRBD1. The CDR3 has 15 amino acids. Unmatched junction bases numbered 6, after V lost 3 bases and J lost 2 bases. Germline CDR1 SGHRS, CDR2 YFSETQ. CDR3 coding DNA: TGCGCCAGCAGCTCGCTGGACAGGGGTCCCTACGAGCAGTACTTC. Residues: CASSSLDRGPYEQYF.